These T cell receptor beta chains were read from a single sample in a study of blood T cell repertoires in COVID-19. Here immunoSEQ multiplex PCR was the method, and the copy in TCRdb shows in-frame clones only, minus some. The table lists 55,000 to 65,000 clones, more than 80% of them singletons. Source material: peripheral blood. These receptors were collected from a human donor with active COVID-19. The donor label of this sample is uncertain. CDR3s include the opening cysteine and the closing phenylalanine or tryptophan. A D gene is named only where the DNA matches it firmly. Clone size, where shown, is once, few, many, or a class for clones that have expanded.

j_call v_call d_call clone_size cdr3_aa cdr3_nt
TRBJ2-2 TRBV7-8 NA NA CATPLDRGTGELFF TGTGCCACCCCGCTAGATCGTGGCACCGGGGAGCTGTTTTTT
TRBJ2-2 TRBV11-2 TRBD1 NA CASSPTGTGYTGELFF TGTGCCAGCAGCCCAACCGGGACAGGCTACACCGGGGAGCTGTTTTTT
TRBJ2-7 TRBV7-8 TRBD2 NA CASSLGLAGVFYEQYF TGTGCCAGCAGCTTAGGGCTAGCGGGAGTGTTCTACGAGCAGTACTTC
TRBJ2-2 TRBV28 TRBD2 NA CARATRLAGDNTGELFF TGTGCCAGAGCCACAAGACTAGCGGGAGATAACACCGGGGAGCTGTTTTTT
TRBJ2-3 TRBV10-1 NA NA CASTNRRGLSPTDTQYF TGCGCCAGCACCAACCGGAGAGGTCTTTCTCCCACAGATACGCAGTATTTT
TRBJ2-3 TRBV5-1 TRBD2 NA CASSLVPSGGMPDTQYF TGCGCCAGCAGCTTGGTTCCTAGCGGGGGGATGCCAGATACGCAGTATTTT
TRBJ2-3 TRBV5-6 TRBD2 NA CASSVTSASTDTQYF TGTGCCAGCAGCGTGACTAGCGCTAGCACAGATACGCAGTATTTT
TRBJ2-1 TRBV30 NA NA CAWDQLAGIYNEQFF TGTGCCTGGGATCAATTGGCGGGAATCTACAATGAGCAGTTCTTC
TRBJ1-2 TRBV6-2/TRBV6-3 TRBD1 NA CASSSHSRDSVFSNYGYTF TGTGCCAGCAGTTCCCACTCCCGGGACAGCGTCTTCTCTAACTATGGCTACACCTTC
TRBJ1-5 TRBV2 NA NA CASRRAGGNQPQHF TGTGCCAGCAGGCGGGCGGGCGGCAATCAGCCCCAGCATTTT
TRBJ2-2 TRBV6-1 TRBD2 NA CASSALVAGGPGTGELFF TGTGCCAGCAGTGCACTCGTAGCGGGGGGGCCCGGCACCGGGGAGCTGTTTTTT
TRBJ1-3 TRBV7-7 NA once CASRSNSSGNTIYF TGTGCCAGTAGATCGAACAGCTCTGGAAACACCATATATTTT
TRBJ2-7 TRBV5-5 TRBD1 NA CASSLGTGGTYEQYF TGTGCCAGCAGCTTAGGGACAGGGGGCACCTACGAGCAGTACTTC
TRBJ2-5 TRBV3-1/TRBV3-2 TRBD2 NA CASSQELAGWGETQYF TGTGCCAGCAGCCAAGAACTAGCGGGGTGGGGGGAGACCCAGTACTTC
TRBJ1-5 TRBV5-1 NA NA CASSLASRGSSQPQHF TGCGCCAGCAGCTTGGCCAGTAGGGGAAGTAGTCAGCCCCAGCATTTT
TRBJ1-5 TRBV24-1 NA NA CATSVNSRSNQPQHF TGTGCCACCAGTGTGAACTCCAGGAGCAATCAGCCCCAGCATTTT
TRBJ2-2 TRBV5-1 NA NA CASSLYPGELFF TGCGCCAGCAGCTTGTATCCCGGGGAGCTGTTTTTT
TRBJ2-3 TRBV7-2 TRBD1 NA CASSPGQGNPTDTQYF TGTGCCAGCAGCCCCGGACAGGGGAACCCCACAGATACGCAGTATTTT
TRBJ2-5 TRBV5-1 TRBD1 NA CASSPMGTGGETQYF TGCGCCAGCAGCCCCATGGGGACAGGGGGGGAGACCCAGTACTTC
TRBJ2-5 TRBV24-1 TRBD1 NA CATSAQQGAGETQYF TGTGCCACCAGTGCCCAACAGGGGGCTGGCGAGACCCAGTACTTC
TRBJ2-2 TRBV5-1 NA NA CASSWATSSGELFF TGCGCCAGCAGCTGGGCGACTAGTTCGGGGGAGCTGTTTTTT
TRBJ2-1 TRBV24-1 TRBD2 NA CATSDFGTSDEQFF TGTGCCACCAGTGATTTCGGAACTAGCGATGAGCAGTTCTTC
TRBJ1-5 TRBV5-6 TRBD1 NA CASSLRTGGNQPQHF TGTGCCAGCAGCTTGAGGACAGGGGGAAATCAGCCCCAGCATTTT
TRBJ2-7 TRBV18 TRBD2 NA CASSLRAGVFYEQYF TGTGCCAGCTCACTCCGAGCGGGAGTCTTCTACGAGCAGTACTTC
TRBJ2-1 TRBV7-8 TRBD2 NA CASSRTSGRAGEQFF TGTGCCAGCAGCCGTACTAGCGGGAGGGCCGGTGAGCAGTTCTTC
TRBJ2-2 TRBV5-4 TRBD1 once CASSLGTGSDTGELFF TGTGCCAGCAGCTTGGGGACAGGGTCGGACACCGGGGAGCTGTTTTTT
TRBJ1-5 TRBV30 NA NA CAWKGVNQPQHF TGTGCCTGGAAAGGGGTCAATCAGCCCCAGCATTTT
TRBJ2-7 TRBV5-1 TRBD1 NA CASSLSQGVIYEQYF TGCGCCAGCAGCTTGAGCCAGGGGGTAATTTACGAGCAGTACTTC
TRBJ1-1 TRBV7-8 NA NA CASNPFGGLMNTEAFF TGTGCCAGCAACCCGTTTGGGGGCCTCATGAACACTGAAGCTTTCTTT
TRBJ2-3 TRBV27 NA medium-sized CASSLSHAVTDTQYF TGTGCCAGCAGTTTATCCCACGCGGTCACAGATACGCAGTATTTT
TRBJ2-2 TRBV7-6 NA NA CASSLTGGNTGELFF TGTGCCAGCAGCTTAACGGGTGGGAACACCGGGGAGCTGTTTTTT
TRBJ2-3 TRBV5-1 TRBD2 NA CASSLRTSGGGTDTQYF TGCGCCAGCAGCCTAAGGACTAGCGGAGGGGGCACAGATACGCAGTATTTT
TRBJ1-5 TRBV6-6 TRBD1 NA CASSHDRVSNQPQHF TGTGCCAGCAGTCACGACAGGGTGAGCAATCAGCCCCAGCATTTT
TRBJ2-1 TRBV30 TRBD2 NA CAWRSSGIRQFF TGTGCCTGGAGGAGTAGCGGGATCCGGCAGTTCTTC
TRBJ2-3 TRBV9 NA NA CASSVNGAPDTQYF TGTGCCAGCAGCGTAAATGGGGCCCCCGATACGCAGTATTTT
TRBJ2-3 TRBV5-1 TRBD2 NA CASGLAGPRTDTQYF TGCGCCAGCGGATTAGCGGGGCCCCGCACAGATACGCAGTATTTT
TRBJ2-3 TRBV4-1 NA NA CASSQETGNTQYF TGCGCCAGCAGCCAAGAGACGGGAAATACGCAGTATTTT
TRBJ2-3 TRBV10-3 TRBD2 NA CAIGAQREGPDTQYF TGTGCCATCGGCGCCCAGCGGGAGGGTCCAGATACGCAGTATTTT
TRBJ2-7 TRBV19 NA NA CASSVTATGYEQYF TGTGCCAGTAGCGTAACTGCGACAGGCTACGAGCAGTACTTC
TRBJ2-1 TRBV11-3 NA once CASSSFFGSSYNEQFF TGTGCCAGCAGCTCTTTCTTTGGGAGCTCCTACAATGAGCAGTTCTTC
TRBJ2-3 TRBV9 TRBD2 NA CASSLIAGGTDTQYF TGTGCCAGCAGCCTCATAGCGGGGGGCACAGATACGCAGTATTTT
TRBJ2-1 TRBV10-3 NA NA CAIRGGEDNEQFF TGTGCCATCAGGGGAGGTGAGGACAATGAGCAGTTCTTC
TRBJ2-3 TRBV12-3/TRBV12-4 TRBD2 NA CASSLGLADTQYF TGTGCCAGCAGCCTCGGACTAGCAGATACGCAGTATTTT
TRBJ2-1 TRBV7-2 TRBD2 once CASRTGGSSYNEQFF TGTGCCAGCAGGACGGGGGGGAGCTCCTACAATGAGCAGTTCTTC
TRBJ2-7 TRBV4-2 TRBD1 NA CASSQAQGPNEQYF TGTGCCAGCAGCCAGGCACAGGGGCCCAACGAGCAGTACTTC
TRBJ2-2 TRBV10-3 TRBD2 NA CAISDPPGAKREGNTGELFF TGTGCCATCAGTGACCCTCCTGGGGCTAAGCGGGAGGGGAACACCGGGGAGCTGTTTTTT
TRBJ2-6 TRBV19 NA few CASSPRLPSGANVLTF TGTGCCAGTAGTCCGAGACTACCTTCTGGGGCCAACGTCCTGACTTTC
TRBJ2-6 TRBV5-4 NA NA CASSLDTRSSGANVLTF TGTGCCAGCAGCTTGGATACCCGTAGCTCTGGGGCCAACGTCCTGACTTTC